The entry below gives a single T cell receptor (beta chain) sequence along with its context. The antigen remains undetermined. Attached unique molecular identifiers marked individual cDNA molecules. One entry per CDR3 protein results from TCRdb running MiXCR on the 5' RACE reads. The table shows fewer than 65,000 distinct CDR3 sequences, with 9.3% occurring only once. These data come from a study of early T cells in non-severe SARS-CoV-2 infection. Study-level information: Sequenced bulk RNA came from whole blood that was unsorted, and chains were unpaired.

Findings and caveats of the study: Comparison of clonotypes with VDJdb favored anti-spike CD8 responses while missing private and CD4 specificities.

The CDR3 consists of 15 residues. V trimming: 6 bases; J trimming: 5 bases; junction bases outside the gene matches: 12. Germline values: CDR1 SGHVS, CDR2 FQNEAQ. The sample comprised whole blood. The origin of this receptor is an adult who was a healthcare worker with PCR-confirmed SARS-CoV-2 infection or an uninfected control (not recorded which). The chain combines TRBV7-8 with TRBJ2-5; 7 nucleotides match TRBD2. The CDR3 coding sequence is TGTGCCAGCAGGATATCGGGGGGAACCTGGGAGACCCAGTACTTC. It is translated as CASRISGGTWETQYF.